This TCR beta chain was profiled in a study of CD8 T cells in Susac syndrome. Study background: When their blood was taken, the Susac syndrome patients had either not yet had any therapy, were taking corticosteroids, or were taking intravenous immunoglobulin alone.

The T cells that were sequenced for TCR beta were CD8+ and CD4+ cells from blood. Recently defined diagnostic criteria classed the Susac syndrome patients as definite or probable. Overall study findings and caveats: CD4+ T cell repertoires in Susac syndrome lacked clonal expansion.

V lost 5 bases to trimming and J lost 2 bases; unmatched junction nucleotides: 4. Germline values: CDR1 MNHEY, CDR2 SVGAGI. The CDR3 length is 14 residues. Comments on this clonotype: Its cognate antigen is unknown.

After extraction with the RNeasy kit, about 0.45 to 1 ug of the RNA was reverse transcribed using random hexamers. TCRdb reprocessed the immunoSEQ multiplex PCR reads with MiXCR, giving one entry per CDR3 protein. The sample holds over 150,000 distinct CDR3 sequences, roughly 94% seen once. The source material was CD4+ T cells from PBMCs. The chain is built from TRBV6-5 and TRBJ1-2; 8 bases align to TRBD1. The TCR originated in a human donor with Susac syndrome. The CDR3 here is CASSPGQANYGYTF. CDR3 DNA: TGTGCCAGCAGTCCGGGACAGGCCAACTATGGCTACACCTTC.